One and the same sample provided the 18 T cell receptor beta chains below, sequenced in a study of blood T cell repertoires in COVID-19. The protocol was immunoSEQ multiplex PCR, while the TCRdb copy is restricted to in-frame clones and leaves out a portion. Altogether over 85,000 clones are present, about 89% being singletons, with the ten largest covering 0.85% to 1.2%. The sample consisted of peripheral blood. These receptors originate from a human donor in a cohort sampled during active COVID-19.

This clone was recorded many times. The chain has TRBV11-2 and TRBJ2-7, with TRBD2 matching 7 bases. The CDR3 covers 17 residues. Trimming removed 1 base from V and 4 bases from J; junction bases left unmatched: 13. Germline lookup yields CDR1 SGHAT and CDR2 FQNNGV. The CDR3: CASSLGGAGRERYEQYF. CDR3 DNA: TGTGCCAGCAGCTTAGGGGGCGCCGGGCGGGAGCGGTACGAGCAGTACTTC.

The V and J genes are TRBV5-5 and TRBJ1-3, with D possibly TRBD1 on 5 matching bases. Trimming took 4 bases from V and 1 from J, leaving 12 bases between them. CDR3 length equals 15 residues. CDR1 and CDR2 (germline): SGHKS, YYEKEE (reference sequence). In DNA form, the CDR3 reads TGTGCCAGCAGCCTTCCTGGGGCGTCTGGAAACACCATATATTTT. This encodes CASSLPGASGNTIYF.

The chain recombines TRBV5-1 with TRBJ2-7, with D unresolved. Trimming removed 4 bases from V and 2 bases from J, with 13 bases in between. The length of the CDR3 is 14 residues. Germline values: CDR1 SGHRS, CDR2 YFSETQ. The CDR3 is CASSPIEPAYEQYF. CDR3 DNA: TGCGCCAGCAGCCCCATAGAACCGGCCTACGAGCAGTACTTC.

The chain combines TRBV19 with TRBJ2-1; 7 bases match TRBD2. Germline V gene lookup returns CDR1 LNHDA and CDR2 SQIVND (reference sequence). The CDR3 has 14 amino acids. V trimming: 7 bases; J trimming: 2 bases; junction bases outside the gene matches: 5. The CDR3 DNA reads as TGTGCCAGTAATGCGGGAGCGGCCTACAATGAGCAGTTCTTC. Translation: CASNAGAAYNEQFF.

The chain is built from TRBV18 and TRBJ1-5, with 9 bases matching TRBD1. This CDR3 region has 15 residues. J lost 5 bases, V lost 3 bases, and 5 bases had no gene match. Germline V gives CDR1 KGHSH, CDR2 LQKENI. The CDR3, as DNA: TGTGCCAGCTCACCCGGGACAGGGCAAGATCAGCCCCAGCATTTT. Amino acid sequence: CASSPGTGQDQPQHF.

The rearrangement joins TRBV28 to TRBJ1-1, with D possibly matching TRBD1 (6 bases). The germline CDR1 and CDR2 sequences are MDHEN and SYDVKM. The CDR3 runs to 15 residues. Deletions cut 6 bases from V and 7 bases from J, with 21 bases between. The CDR3 DNA sequence: TGTGCCAGCAGACCACAGGGTCCGGGAATGAATGAAGCTTTCTTT. It encodes CASRPQGPGMNEAFF.

The rearrangement joins TRBV28 to TRBJ2-1; no clear D gene. The CDR3 is 12 residues long. Germline CDR1 MDHEN, CDR2 SYDVKM. Trimming took off 7 bases at V and 4 bases at J, with 8 bases between the two ends. The CDR3 DNA follows: TGTGCCAGCAAGCCCCCTTACAATGAGCAGTTCTTC. It translates to CASKPPYNEQFF.

The V and J genes are TRBV28 and TRBJ1-2; D might be TRBD1 (6 bases). Deletions cut 7 bases from V and 2 bases from J, with 17 bases between. The CDR3 spans 15 residues. Germline loops: CDR1 MDHEN, CDR2 SYDVKM. CDR3 DNA: TGTGCCAGCACCTTCGGGGGGCCCTCCAACTATGGCTACACCTTC. It translates to CASTFGGPSNYGYTF.

The genes are TRBV28 and TRBJ1-6; tentative D call: TRBD1 (6 bases). The V end was cut by 6 bases, the J end by 10 bases, with 25 bases between. Per the germline V gene, CDR1 is MDHEN and CDR2 is SYDVKM. The CDR3 extends over 17 amino acids. Written as DNA, the CDR3 is TGTGCCAGCAGCTCCCTGGGGGCCAGGGGAGGGAAGTCACCCCTCCACTTT. Protein product: CASSSLGARGGKSPLHF.

The chain combines TRBV27 with TRBJ2-1, with 13 bases lining up with TRBD2. From germline, CDR1 is MNHEY and CDR2 SMNVEV (reference sequence). The V gene end was trimmed by 3 bases and the J gene end by 5 bases; junction bases not matched to a gene: 4. CDR3 length equals 16 residues. The DNA of the CDR3 is TGTGCCAGCAGTTTGACTAGCGGGAGGAAAAACAATGAGCAGTTCTTC. Its protein is CASSLTSGRKNNEQFF.

J is TRBJ2-3 and V is TRBV28; weak D call: TRBD1 (5 bases). V lost 9 bases, J lost 5 bases, and 9 bases lay in between. The CDR3 extends over 11 amino acids. Germline CDR1 reads MDHEN; CDR2 reads SYDVKM. CDR3 residues: CASVQGDTQYF. CDR3 sequence (DNA): TGTGCCAGTGTTCAGGGAGATACGCAGTATTTT.

The chain joins TRBV7-9 to TRBJ2-5, with 12 positions matching TRBD2. The CDR3 sequence is 16 residues long. V shed 5 bases, J shed 0 bases, and the junction held 4 bases outside the gene matches. Germline CDR1 and CDR2: SEHNR and FQNEAQ (reference sequence). The CDR3 here is CASSTTSGRNQETQYF. DNA of the CDR3: TGTGCCAGCAGCACTACTAGCGGGAGGAACCAAGAGACCCAGTACTTC.

The chain has TRBV2 and TRBJ1-2, with a weak D call TRBD1 (6 bases). Germline CDR1 and CDR2: SNHLY and FYNNEI. This CDR3 is 12 amino acids long. V was shortened by 6 bases and J by 6 bases, with 11 bases between the two germline ends. The chain's CDR3 is CASRDRSHGYTF. For the CDR3, the DNA is TGTGCCAGCAGGGACAGAAGCCATGGCTACACCTTC.

This chain uses TRBV28 with TRBJ2-1; the D is unclear. The germline V gene encodes CDR1 MDHEN and CDR2 SYDVKM. This CDR3 is 12 amino acids long. V lost 5 bases, J lost 4 bases, and 6 bases lay in between. The CDR3 sequence is CASSLGYNEQFF. CDR3 coding DNA: TGTGCCAGCAGTCTAGGTTACAATGAGCAGTTCTTC.

This clone was seen only once. The chain has TRBV2 and TRBJ2-7; 7 positions agree with TRBD1. CDR1 SNHLY and CDR2 FYNNEI come from the germline V gene. Trimming removed 4 bases from V and 2 bases from J; junction bases left unmatched: 5. The CDR3 sequence is 14 residues long. In DNA, the CDR3 is TGTGCCAGCAGTGGGACAGGTAGGGCCTACGAGCAGTACTTC. Residues: CASSGTGRAYEQYF.

The rearrangement joins TRBV11-2 to TRBJ1-2, with D unresolved. CDR1 and CDR2 (germline): SGHAT, FQNNGV. V was trimmed by 5 bases and J by 6 bases, leaving 13 bases between them. This CDR3 contains 13 residues. The CDR3 DNA is TGTGCCAGCAGCCCTAGGACTAGCGATGGCTACACCTTC. Translating gives CASSPRTSDGYTF. The full variable domain, its missing parts supplied by reference TRBV11-2 and TRBJ1-2, is EAGVAQSPRYKIIEKRQSVAFWCNPISGHATLYWYQQILGQGPKLLIQFQNNGVVDDSQLPKDRFSAERLKGVDSTLKIQPAKLEDSAVYLCASSPRTSDGYTFGSGTRLTVV.

The chain uses TRBV28 and TRBJ1-5, with 7 bases lining up with TRBD1. J was trimmed by 3 bases and V by 0 bases; bases with no gene match: 8. This CDR3 spans 17 amino acids. Germline assignment: CDR1 MDHEN and CDR2 SYDVKM. The CDR3 loop reads CASSLWGTGVFNQPQHF. CDR3 nucleotides: TGTGCCAGCAGTTTATGGGGAACAGGGGTGTTCAATCAGCCCCAGCATTTT.

This sequence joins TRBV28 and TRBJ2-3; tentative D call: TRBD1 (6 bases). Trimming cost V 6 bases and J 0 bases, with 16 bases left between them. CDR3 length equals 16 residues. Germline V gives CDR1 MDHEN, CDR2 SYDVKM. Written as DNA, the CDR3 is TGTGCCAGCAGCTTTTTGAGCAGGGGTAGCACAGATACGCAGTATTTT. Protein sequence: CASSFLSRGSTDTQYF. Complete variable domain (other parts from reference TRBV28 and TRBJ2-3): DVKVTQSSRYLVKRTGEKVFLECVQDMDHENMFWYRQDPGLGLRLIYFSYDVKMKEKGDIPEGYSVSREKKERFSLILESASTNQTSMYLCASSFLSRGSTDTQYFGPGTRLTVL.